This record covers a single TCR beta chain. Antigen unknown. V shed 0 bases and J shed 7 bases, with 15 bases lying between them. CDR1 SGHVS and CDR2 FQNEAQ come from the germline V gene. The length of the CDR3 is 15 residues. This specimen comes from a study of T cell responses to AZD1222 COVID-19 vaccine. Study findings and constraints: Donors skewed white British and female; clonal diversity was possibly underestimated. At baseline, seropositivity was found in only a handful of AZD1222 recipients. Nearly half of spike-specific TCRs reportedly target unmutated variant regions. Spike-specific TCR breadth and depth both grew after two AZD1222 doses.

TCRdb's table, derived via immunoSEQ multiplex PCR, lists solely in-frame clones and lacks some. The sample has about 100,000 clones, around nine tenths seen once. This chain joins TRBV7-8 and TRBJ1-2; maybe TRBD1 (6 bases). This receptor was identified in an adult who received the AZD1222 COVID-19 vaccine. Sequences were derived from peripheral blood, sampled 28 days after the second AZD1222 dose. The CDR3 DNA is TGTGCCAGCAGCTTAGCGGGTACAGGGAAAGGTGGCTACACCTTC. Translated: CASSLAGTGKGGYTF.